The 19 T cell receptor beta chains below were found in one sample sequenced in a study of regulatory T cells in long-lasting Graves disease. For TCR beta, libraries came from iRepertoire HTBI primers and Arm-PCR of CDR3 regions. Via MiXCR, TCRdb re-called the multiplex PCR reads, giving one row per CDR3 protein. The table includes about 470,000 distinct CDR3 sequences, 20% to 25% detected once. As to time point: persistent/refractory GD, antithyroid drugs over 5 years with positive TRAb. With RNA extracted from PBMCs as input, the TCR library was made. The specimen was peripheral blood mononuclear cells (PBMCs), collected when the disease was refractory, from a patient treated with antithyroid drugs. The source of these receptors is a female donor with Graves disease.

The chain uses TRBV19 and TRBJ2-7; D perhaps matches TRBD2 (5 bases). This CDR3 is built from 13 residues. Germline CDR1 and CDR2: LNHDA and SQIVND (reference sequence). The ends were cut back, 10 bases at V and 2 bases at J, with 15 bases in the middle. The CDR3 nucleotides read TGTGCCACCTCCGGGGTATCCCCCTACGAGCAGTACTTC. Its protein is CATSGVSPYEQYF.

As for this clonotype: A much larger clone lies a single base off, so this may be a read error. The CDR3 does not end in the conserved phenylalanine or tryptophan, so this is likely a read error. The gene calls are TRBV28 and TRBJ2-7; TRBD1 matches at 10 bases. In germline, CDR1 is MDHEN, CDR2 SYDVKM. This CDR3 contains 16 residues. V was clipped by 4 bases and J by 3 bases; unmatched bases: 9. CDR3 in DNA: TGTGCCAGCAGTTCCCAACCGGGACAGGGGCTCTACGAGCAGTACTCC. Translating it yields CASSSQPGQGLYEQYS.

V gene TRBV9 combines with J gene TRBJ2-1, with a possible D match to TRBD2 (7 bases). Germline V gives CDR1 SGDLS, CDR2 YYNGEE. The CDR3 is 18 amino acids. V was pared by 4 bases and J by 1 base, with 21 bases between. In DNA, the CDR3 is TGTGCCAGCAGCACCTCATGGGGGGGGGCCCTATCCTACAATGAGCAGTTCTTC. Translated: CASSTSWGGALSYNEQFF. The whole variable domain, remainder taken from reference TRBV9 and TRBJ2-1, is DSGVTQTPKHLITATGQRVTLRCSPRSGDLSVYWYQQSLDQGLQFLIQYYNGEERAKGNILERFSAQQFPDLHSELNLSSLELGDSALYFCASSTSWGGALSYNEQFFGPGTRLTVL.

The chain combines TRBV19 with TRBJ1-3, with a weak D call TRBD1 (6 bases). This CDR3 comprises 15 residues. Trimming cost V 7 bases and J 0 bases, with 13 bases left between them. Looked up from germline, CDR1 is LNHDA and CDR2 is SQIVND (reference sequence). CDR3 amino acids: CASTWGASSGNTIYF. CDR3 bases: TGTGCCAGTACATGGGGGGCGAGCTCTGGAAACACCATATATTTT.

This clonotype was seen ten or more times. The chain links TRBV28 to TRBJ1-1; no reliable D call. Per the germline V gene, CDR1 is MDHEN and CDR2 is SYDVKM. The germline V and J ends were trimmed by 3 bases and 3 bases, with 8 bases remaining between them. The CDR3 spans 13 residues. In nucleotides, the CDR3 is TGTGCCAGCAGTTTCACCGGCTACACTGAAGCTTTCTTT. Translation gives CASSFTGYTEAFF.

This chain links TRBV5-1 with TRBJ1-1; 10 bases match TRBD1. Germline loops: CDR1 SGHRS, CDR2 YFSETQ. V dropped 0 bases and J dropped 5; count of bases not matched to a gene: 7. The CDR3 totals 16 residues. The CDR3 sequence is CASSLEGQGSRTEAFF. The CDR3, as DNA: TGCGCCAGCAGCTTGGAGGGACAGGGGAGTCGAACTGAAGCTTTCTTT.

The chain employs TRBV30 and TRBJ1-1; 7 nucleotides match TRBD1. The junction had 13 bases not matched to a gene; V was cut back by 2 bases and J by 7 bases. The CDR3 loop spans 15 amino acids. CDR1 and CDR2 from the germline V gene are GTSNPN and SVGIG (reference sequence). The CDR3 here is CAWSHEPGTVHEAFF. The CDR3 region has the DNA TGTGCCTGGAGTCACGAGCCCGGGACAGTCCATGAAGCTTTCTTT.

This clonotype was counted only a few times. The chain links TRBV29-1 to TRBJ1-1; TRBD1 matches 7 bases. V lost 0 bases and J lost 7; bases outside the gene matches: 5. The germline gives CDR1 SQVTM, CDR2 ANQGSEA. The CDR3 totals 13 residues. CDR3 residues: CSVEERGGNEAFF. CDR3 bases: TGCAGCGTTGAAGAGCGAGGGGGCAATGAAGCTTTCTTT.

This clonotype turned up a few times. J is TRBJ2-5 and V is TRBV5-6, with D perhaps matching TRBD1 (5 bases). The germline V and J ends were trimmed by 0 bases and 3 bases, with 12 bases remaining between them. This CDR3 contains 15 residues. Germline V lookup: CDR1 SGHDT, CDR2 YYEEEE. DNA for the CDR3: TGTGCCAGCAGCTTGGCCAGGTCAGGGAAAGAGACCCAGTACTTC. Translating it yields CASSLARSGKETQYF.

The chain joins TRBV20-1 to TRBJ2-1; either TRBD1 or TRBD2 may supply D (6 bases each). This CDR3 spans 14 amino acids. V was trimmed by 3 bases and J by 0 bases, leaving 9 bases between them. The germline V gene has CDR1 DFQATT and CDR2 SNEGSKA (reference sequence). The CDR3 loop is CSASGGYSYNEQFF. DNA of the CDR3: TGCAGTGCTAGCGGGGGCTACTCCTACAATGAGCAGTTCTTC.

V usage is TRBV6-2 or TRBV6-3 and J usage is TRBJ2-2, with 8 bases aligning to TRBD1. The CDR3 runs to 15 residues. Germline lookup yields CDR1 MNHEY and CDR2 SVGEGT. With V trimmed by 5 bases and J by 4 bases, 6 bases remained unmatched. The CDR3 region is CASSEDRVITGELFF. Written as DNA, the CDR3 is TGTGCCAGCAGTGAGGACAGGGTAATCACCGGGGAGCTGTTTTTT.

This clonotype was found a few times. The DNA for the CDR3 is TGCGCCAGCAGCCGCTCCAGGGGTGGAGGGGAAAAACTGTTTTTT. Residues: CASSRSRGGGEKLFF. The chain employs TRBV4-3 and TRBJ1-4; D perhaps matches TRBD1 (6 bases). Germline lookup yields CDR1 LGHNA and CDR2 YSLEER. V was trimmed by 4 bases and J by 8 bases, leaving 17 bases between them. CDR3 length equals 15 residues.

V usage is TRBV6-2 or TRBV6-3 and J usage is TRBJ1-3; D is uncertain. The CDR3 sequence is 16 residues long. CDR1 MNHEY and CDR2 SVGEGT come from the germline V gene. The ends were cut back, 6 bases at V and 2 bases at J, with 17 bases in the middle. Here the CDR3 reads CASSLQLRGAGNTIYF. The DNA for the CDR3 is TGTGCCAGCAGCCTACAGTTGCGGGGAGCTGGAAACACCATATATTTT.

V usage is TRBV2 and J usage is TRBJ1-1; a weak D match, TRBD1 (6 bases). V was pared by 6 bases and J by 4 bases, with 15 bases between. The CDR3 has 14 amino acids. CDR1 is SNHLY, CDR2 FYNNEI, per germline. The CDR3 loop is CASRDRRIVTEAFF. Here the CDR3 DNA reads TGTGCCAGCAGAGACAGGAGGATCGTCACTGAAGCTTTCTTT.

This clonotype came up many times. The rearrangement joins TRBV12-3 or TRBV12-4 to TRBJ1-1, with TRBD1 as a possible D gene (5 bases). This CDR3 is built from 15 residues. Trimming shortened V by 5 bases and J by 3 bases, and 16 bases separated the two germline ends. CDR3 DNA sequence: TGTGCCAGCAGTACGCCCTACGGGGGGGACACTGAAGCTTTCTTT. This gives the protein CASSTPYGGDTEAFF.

Many counts were recorded for this clonotype. This sequence joins TRBV7-9 and TRBJ1-2; D possibly corresponds to TRBD1 (6 bases). This CDR3 has 16 residues. Germline V gene data show CDR1 as SEHNR and CDR2 as FQNEAQ (reference sequence). Trimming shortened V by 6 bases and J by 6 bases, and 23 bases separated the two germline ends. The CDR3 sequence is CASRKPVSQGLDGYTF. The CDR3 DNA follows: TGTGCCAGCAGGAAGCCAGTGAGTCAGGGGCTCGATGGCTACACCTTC. The whole variable domain, remainder taken from reference TRBV7-9 and TRBJ1-2, is DTGVSQNPRHKITKRGQNVTFRCDPISEHNRLYWYRQTLGQGPEFLTYFQNEAQLEKSRLLSDRFSAERPKGSFSTLEIQRTEQGDSAMYLCASRKPVSQGLDGYTFGSGTRLTVV.

This clonotype was seen at least ten times. The chain recombines TRBV11-2 with TRBJ1-2; possible D gene TRBD1, 6 bases. Germline lookup yields CDR1 SGHAT and CDR2 FQNNGV. The CDR3 consists of 13 residues. Trimming left V 4 bases short and J 4 bases short, with 10 bases between. CDR3 sequence (DNA): TGTGCCAGCAGCTCCAAGGGGGGCTATGGCTACACCTTC. Its protein is CASSSKGGYGYTF.

The CDR3 protein is CSSGGFYGYTF. Written as DNA, the CDR3 is TGCAGCTCAGGCGGCTTCTATGGCTACACCTTC. The rearrangement links TRBV29-1 to TRBJ1-2; D is ambiguous. This CDR3 region has 11 residues. V lost 8 bases and J lost 4, with 11 bases in between. Germline CDR1 is SQVTM and CDR2 is ANQGSEA. Together with reference TRBV29-1 and TRBJ1-2, the CDR3 gives the full variable domain: SAVISQKPSRDICQRGTSLTIQCQVDSQVTMMFWYRQQPGQSLTLIATANQGSEATYESGFVIDKFPISRPNLTFSTLTVSNMSPEDSSIYLCSSGGFYGYTFGSGTRLTVV.

The chain uses TRBV19 and TRBJ1-1, with D unresolved. Germline lookup yields CDR1 LNHDA and CDR2 SQIVND (reference sequence). V lost 7 bases, J lost 4 bases, and 22 bases lay in between. The CDR3 spans 16 residues. The CDR3 region has the DNA TGTGCCAGTACCAGTACCCCCCTAGGGCGGGGCACTGAAGCTTTCTTT. This gives the protein CASTSTPLGRGTEAFF. The complete variable domain, with remaining parts taken from reference TRBV19 and TRBJ1-1, reads DGGITQSPKYLFRKEGQNVTLSCEQNLNHDAMYWYRQDPGQGLRLIYYSQIVNDFQKGDIAEGYSVSREKKESFPLTVTSAQKNPTAFYLCASTSTPLGRGTEAFFGQGTRLTVV.